Below are 22 T cell receptor beta chains sequenced from a single sample in a study of vaccination and CD4 T cells after COVID-19. The antigens for these receptors are not known. The Oncomine TCR Beta short-read assay was what sequenced the DNA obtained from cultured CD4+ T cells. TCRdb redid the calling of the PCR reads with MiXCR, one entry per CDR3 protein. Found here are some 14,000 distinct CDR3 sequences, 40% to 65% of them singletons; the top ten hold 10%. Sample treatment: roughly 10-day PBMC culture with coronavirus spike peptide pools or control peptides (ViraFEST assay). Specimen: CD4+ T cells from blood, cultured in vitro, collected before SARS-CoV-2 vaccination. These receptor sequences come from a human donor who had recovered from COVID-19.

This rearrangement joins TRBV11-3 to TRBJ1-2, with 7 positions matching TRBD1. CDR1 and CDR2 from the germline V gene are SGHNT and YENEEA. This CDR3 spans 15 amino acids. The junction had 13 bases not matched to a gene; V was cut back by 5 bases and J by 7 bases. Here the CDR3 reads CASSTTGTVVSGYTF. Written as DNA, the CDR3 is TGTGCCAGCAGCACCACCGGGACAGTAGTTTCTGGCTACACCTTC.

V is TRBV7-6 and J is TRBJ2-5; 7 bases are shared with TRBD2. This CDR3 region has 16 residues. The ends lost 5 bases at V and 4 bases at J; junction bases unmatched: 13. Germline lookup yields CDR1 SGHVS and CDR2 FNYEAQ. In DNA form, the CDR3 reads TGTGCCAGCAGCCCATGGGACCCAGGGAGGGGAGAGACCCAGTACTTC. This translates into CASSPWDPGRGETQYF.

This chain joins TRBV7-2 and TRBJ2-7, with D possibly being TRBD2 (6 bases). The V end lost 1 base, the J end lost 3 bases, and 13 bases lay between the germline ends. Per the germline V gene, CDR1 is SGHTA and CDR2 is FQGNSA. The CDR3 has 15 amino acids. In DNA form, the CDR3 reads TGTGCCAGCAGCTTAGGGACTACACTCTTCTACGAGCAGTACTTC. Translation gives CASSLGTTLFYEQYF. The full variable domain, rest sourced from reference TRBV7-2 and TRBJ2-7, is GAGVSQSPSNKVTEKGKDVELRCDPISGHTALYWYRQSLGQGLEFLIYFQGNSAPDKSGLPSDRFSAERTGGSVSTLTIQRTQQEDSAVYLCASSLGTTLFYEQYFGPGTRLTVT.

J is TRBJ1-4 and V is TRBV7-2, with TRBD1 matching over 7 bases. CDR1 SGHTA and CDR2 FQGNSA come from the germline V gene. V dropped 5 bases and J dropped 3; count of bases not matched to a gene: 6. The CDR3 runs to 15 residues. CDR3 region: CASSLNRGPNEKLFF. The DNA for the CDR3 is TGTGCCAGCAGCCTAAACAGGGGCCCTAATGAAAAACTGTTTTTT.

As for this clonotype: One end of the junction varies from germline; a read error may be responsible. The chain combines TRBV6-1 with TRBJ1-5, with D maybe TRBD1 (6 bases). The CDR3 has 14 amino acids. The V gene's germline CDR1 is MNHNS and CDR2 SASEGT. This CDR3 is CASSEGTPYQPQHF. In nucleotides, the CDR3 is TGTGCCAGCAGCGAAGGGACACCCTATCAGCCCCAGCATTTT.

The chain links TRBV4-1 to TRBJ2-7; no clear D. Germline CDR1 reads MGHRA; CDR2 reads YSYEKL. CDR3 length: 16 residues. The V end lost 2 bases, the J end lost 2 bases, and 16 bases lay between the germline ends. The CDR3 sequence: CASSQPTAGPPYEQYF. The CDR3 DNA follows: TGCGCCAGCAGCCAACCCACGGCCGGCCCTCCCTACGAGCAGTACTTC.

The chain couples TRBV11-3 to TRBJ2-7, with D possibly TRBD1 on 6 matching bases. CDR3 length: 15 residues. V was shortened by 5 bases and J by 4 bases, with 18 bases between the two germline ends. Per the germline V gene, CDR1 is SGHNT and CDR2 is YENEEA. CDR3 bases: TGTGCCAGCAGCCCAGAGACAGGAGACCAGTACGAGCAGTACTTC. This translates into CASSPETGDQYEQYF. Full variable domain (missing parts from reference TRBV11-3 and TRBJ2-7): EAGVVQSPRYKIIEKKQPVAFWCNPISGHNTLYWYLQNLGQGPELLIRYENEEAVDDSQLPKDRFSAERLKGVDSTLKIQPAELGDSAVYLCASSPETGDQYEQYFGPGTRLTVT.

Only one count was recorded for this clonotype. This sequence joins TRBV20-1 and TRBJ1-1; D unclear. The germline V gene has CDR1 DFQATT and CDR2 SNEGSKA (reference sequence). V was shortened by 1 base and J by 1 base, with 4 bases between the two germline ends. The CDR3 contains 12 residues. As DNA, the CDR3 is TGCAGTGCTAGAGTTCCGAACACTGAAGCTTTCTTT. As protein: CSARVPNTEAFF.

The gene calls are TRBV27 and TRBJ2-7, with D possibly being TRBD1 or TRBD2 (7 bases each). Germline CDR1 reads MNHEY; CDR2 reads SMNVEV (reference sequence). The CDR3 runs 15 residues. V was trimmed by 5 bases and J by 6 bases, leaving 20 bases between them. The CDR3 coding sequence is TGTGCCAGCAGTAAGTACAGGGGAGGGTATAGCGAGCAGTACTTC. It is translated as CASSKYRGGYSEQYF.

The chain joins TRBV27 to TRBJ2-3; 10 positions match TRBD2. Unmatched junction bases numbered 8, after V lost 1 base and J lost 7 bases. The CDR3 is 16 residues long. Germline loops: CDR1 MNHEY, CDR2 SMNVEV (reference sequence). CDR3 residues: CASSLLASGSTNTQYF. DNA for the CDR3: TGTGCCAGCAGTTTATTGGCTAGCGGGAGTACGAATACGCAGTATTTT.

This clonotype was found a few times. The V call is TRBV7-9, the J call TRBJ2-3, with 7 bases aligning to TRBD2. Trimming at V came to 5 bases and at J to 5 bases, leaving 10 bases not matched to a gene. The CDR3 runs 15 residues. CDR1 SEHNR and CDR2 FQNEAQ come from the germline V gene (reference sequence). The CDR3 DNA reads TGTGCCAGCAGCGCTTTGAGACTAGCAGGAGATACGCAGTATTTT. It codes for CASSALRLAGDTQYF.

This clonotype showed up just a few times. This chain joins TRBV19 and TRBJ2-5; tentatively, D is TRBD1 (6 bases). The CDR3 has 14 residues. Trimming stripped 4 bases from V and 2 bases from J, with 11 bases between. Germline V gives CDR1 LNHDA, CDR2 SQIVND (reference sequence). The CDR3, as DNA: TGTGCCAGTAGTACTACAGGGTTTCAAGAGACCCAGTACTTC. The encoded protein is CASSTTGFQETQYF.

The sample holds a few counts of this clonotype. The chain has TRBV6-1 and TRBJ2-2; D is possibly TRBD2 (5 bases). Between the trimmed V and J ends, which lost 5 bases and 1 base, there was a span of 11 bases. The CDR3 is 15 amino acids. CDR1 and CDR2 from the germline V gene are MNHNS and SASEGT. CDR3 DNA: TGTGCCAGCAGTAGGAGGACCCAGAACACCGGGGAGCTGTTTTTT. Amino acids: CASSRRTQNTGELFF.

This clonotype is large by share. J is TRBJ1-5 and V is TRBV19; 9 nucleotides match TRBD1. V shed 4 bases, J shed 3 bases, and the junction held 7 bases outside the gene matches. Germline V lookup: CDR1 LNHDA, CDR2 SQIVND (reference sequence). The length of the CDR3 is 16 residues. For the CDR3, the DNA is TGTGCCAGTAGTACCCCGGACAGGGGAAACAATCAGCCCCAGCATTTT. Protein product: CASSTPDRGNNQPQHF. The whole variable domain, filled in from reference TRBV19 and TRBJ1-5, reads DGGITQSPKYLFRKEGQNVTLSCEQNLNHDAMYWYRQDPGQGLRLIYYSQIVNDFQKGDIAEGYSVSREKKESFPLTVTSAQKNPTAFYLCASSTPDRGNNQPQHFGDGTRLSIL.

This clonotype was seen a handful of times. The chain carries TRBV7-2 and TRBJ1-2; D perhaps matches TRBD1 (5 bases). The CDR3 loop spans 15 amino acids. V was trimmed by 5 bases and J by 3 bases, leaving 16 bases between them. CDR1 SGHTA and CDR2 FQGNSA come from the germline V gene. The CDR3 DNA is TGTGCCAGCAGCCCTATGCGTAGGGACGACTATGGCTACACCTTC. Protein: CASSPMRRDDYGYTF.

The CDR3 DNA sequence: TGTGCCACCAGTGATTTAAACAGAAGAGCTTTCTTT. It codes for CATSDLNRRAFF. The chain uses TRBV24-1 and TRBJ1-1, with D unresolved. Between the trimmed V and J ends, which lost 1 base and 10 bases, there was a span of 9 bases. Germline CDR1 and CDR2: KGHDR and SFDVKD. This CDR3 is 12 amino acids long.

The chain couples TRBV7-9 to TRBJ2-5, with D perhaps TRBD1 or TRBD2 (5 bases each). CDR1 and CDR2 (germline): SEHNR, FQNEAQ (reference sequence). Between the trimmed V and J ends, which lost 4 bases and 5 bases, there was a span of 17 bases. The CDR3 has 15 residues. CDR3 in amino acids: CASSSPFGGPETQYF. The CDR3 DNA follows: TGTGCCAGCAGCTCCCCTTTTGGGGGTCCGGAGACCCAGTACTTC. Together with reference TRBV7-9 and TRBJ2-5, the CDR3 gives the full variable domain: DTGVSQNPRHKITKRGQNVTFRCDPISEHNRLYWYRQTLGQGPEFLTYFQNEAQLEKSRLLSDRFSAERPKGSFSTLEIQRTEQGDSAMYLCASSSPFGGPETQYFGPGTRLLVL.

This clonotype was observed a few times. The gene calls are TRBV7-9 and TRBJ2-2, with D possibly being TRBD1 (6 bases). Trimming cost V 4 bases and J 2 bases, with 14 bases left between them. CDR1 SEHNR and CDR2 FQNEAQ come from the germline V gene (reference sequence). The CDR3 has 16 amino acids. CDR3 region: CASSWSGGKNTGELFF. The CDR3 bases are TGTGCCAGCAGCTGGAGTGGGGGCAAAAACACCGGGGAGCTGTTTTTT.

V is TRBV27 and J is TRBJ2-1; D is tentatively TRBD1 or TRBD2 (6 bases each). The CDR3 has 15 amino acids. The V and J ends lost 2 bases and 8 bases respectively, with 16 bases between them. Germline V CDR1 and CDR2: MNHEY, SMNVEV (reference sequence). The CDR3, as DNA: TGTGCCAGCAGTTTACGTTCGGGGGCTAGCGATGAGCAGTTCTTC. Translation: CASSLRSGASDEQFF.

In this sample, this clonotype turned up a few times. The V call is TRBV27, the J call TRBJ1-2; 8 bases are shared with TRBD1. The CDR3 loop spans 15 amino acids. Germline-derived CDR1 and CDR2 are MNHEY and SMNVEV (reference sequence). Trimming cost V 3 bases and J 8 bases; bases outside gene matches: 11. The CDR3 DNA reads as TGTGCCAGCAGTTTTTCAGGGGGCATCGGGCACGGCTACACCTTC. It translates to CASSFSGGIGHGYTF.

This chain uses TRBV6-1 with TRBJ1-1; the D gene is possibly TRBD1 (5 bases). In germline, CDR1 is MNHNS, CDR2 SASEGT. The CDR3 is 12 residues long. Trimming took off 5 bases at V and 6 bases at J, with 10 bases between the two ends. The CDR3 region has the DNA TGTGCCAGCAGTCGGGTAGGGGCTGAAGCTTTCTTT. As protein: CASSRVGAEAFF.

This clonotype was picked up a small number of times. The chain couples TRBV5-4 to TRBJ2-7; 14 positions agree with TRBD2. V was clipped by 3 bases and J by 2 bases; unmatched bases: 4. The germline gives CDR1 SGHNT, CDR2 YYREEE (reference sequence). This CDR3 region has 16 residues. CDR3 sequence reads: CASSSPTSGRAYEQYF. CDR3 bases: TGTGCCAGCAGCTCCCCGACTAGCGGGAGGGCCTACGAGCAGTACTTC.